The clone carrying this T cell receptor beta chain has only a few counts. Its antigen is as yet unknown. The junction shows a germline mismatch at one end, possibly a read error. Use of 60 Vbeta and 13 Jbeta primers characterized the PCR. Here immunoSEQ multiplex PCR was the method, and the copy in TCRdb shows in-frame clones only, minus some. The sample contains some 190,000 clones, about three quarters of which appear only once. The sample originates from a study of cytomegalovirus exposure and HLA in healthy donors. Notes on the study in general: More than 15,000 TCR beta sequences were associated with HLA alleles at 0.05 false discovery rate in a later analysis. Immune exposure information comprised only CMV serostatus. TCR beta chain V- and J-gene trimming was linked, in a later analysis, to a missense variant in DCLRE1C.

Donors showed nominal health when sampled, although they likely had unrecorded immune exposures. Germline values: CDR1 SGHRS, CDR2 YFSETQ. The CDR3 has 14 residues. The sequence derives from a woman in her forties in good health and CMV-seronegative. The gene calls are TRBV5-1 and TRBJ2-1, with D maybe TRBD1 (6 bases). Sequenced: PBMCs. This CDR3 reads CASSSTSDRLEQFF. CDR3 sequence (DNA): TGTGCCAGCAGCTCAACGAGCGACAGGCTTGAGCAGTTCTTC.